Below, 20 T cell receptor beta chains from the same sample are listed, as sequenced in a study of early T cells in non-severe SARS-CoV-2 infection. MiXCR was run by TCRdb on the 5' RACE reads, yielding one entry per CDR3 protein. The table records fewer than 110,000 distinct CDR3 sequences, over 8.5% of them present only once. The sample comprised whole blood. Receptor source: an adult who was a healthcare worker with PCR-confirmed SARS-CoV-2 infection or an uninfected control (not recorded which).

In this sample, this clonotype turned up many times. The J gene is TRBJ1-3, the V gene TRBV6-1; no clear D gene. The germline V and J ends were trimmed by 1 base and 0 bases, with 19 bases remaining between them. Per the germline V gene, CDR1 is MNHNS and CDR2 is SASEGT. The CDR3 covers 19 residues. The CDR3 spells CASSEGKWAGRPSGNTIYF. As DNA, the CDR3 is TGTGCCAGCAGTGAAGGAAAATGGGCAGGTCGACCCTCTGGAAACACCATATATTTT.

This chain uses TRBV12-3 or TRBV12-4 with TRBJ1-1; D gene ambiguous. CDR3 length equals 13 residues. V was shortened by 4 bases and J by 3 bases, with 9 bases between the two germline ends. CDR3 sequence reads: CASSYKGYTEAFF. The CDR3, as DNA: TGTGCCAGCAGTTATAAAGGGTACACTGAAGCTTTCTTT.

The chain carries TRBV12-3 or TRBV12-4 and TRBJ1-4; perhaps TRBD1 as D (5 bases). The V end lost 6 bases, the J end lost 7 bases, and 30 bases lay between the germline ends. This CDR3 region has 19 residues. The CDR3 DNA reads TGTGCCAGCAGCCCCCGGGGGGTCCTCGGCTCGGGCGATGGTGAAAAACTGTTTTTT. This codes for CASSPRGVLGSGDGEKLFF.

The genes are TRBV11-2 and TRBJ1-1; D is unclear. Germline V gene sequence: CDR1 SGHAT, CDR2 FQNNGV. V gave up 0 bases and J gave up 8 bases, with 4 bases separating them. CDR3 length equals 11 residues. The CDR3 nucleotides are TGTGCCAGCAGCTTAGATTTAGAAGCTTTCTTT. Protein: CASSLDLEAFF.

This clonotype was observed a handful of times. In DNA, the CDR3 is TGTGCCAGCAGCCCCCGGACAGGGTTCCCCGGGGAGCTGTTTTTT. It translates to CASSPRTGFPGELFF. The chain carries TRBV7-9 and TRBJ2-2; 8 positions match TRBD1. V was pared by 5 bases and J by 6 bases, with 8 bases of the junction left unmatched. The germline gives CDR1 SEHNR, CDR2 FQNEAQ (reference sequence). The CDR3 sequence is 15 residues long.

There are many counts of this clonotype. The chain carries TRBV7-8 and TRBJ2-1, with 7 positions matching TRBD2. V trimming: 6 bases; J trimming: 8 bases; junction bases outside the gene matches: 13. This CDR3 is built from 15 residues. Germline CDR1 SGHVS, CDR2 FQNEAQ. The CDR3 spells CASSQGTTPSHEQFF. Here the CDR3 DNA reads TGTGCCAGCAGTCAAGGGACTACACCTTCGCATGAGCAGTTCTTC.

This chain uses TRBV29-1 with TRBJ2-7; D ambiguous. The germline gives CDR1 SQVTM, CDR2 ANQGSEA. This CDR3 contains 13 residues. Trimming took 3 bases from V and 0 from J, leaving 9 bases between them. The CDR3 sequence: CSVEFENSYEQYF. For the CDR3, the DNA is TGCAGCGTTGAGTTCGAGAACTCCTACGAGCAGTACTTC.

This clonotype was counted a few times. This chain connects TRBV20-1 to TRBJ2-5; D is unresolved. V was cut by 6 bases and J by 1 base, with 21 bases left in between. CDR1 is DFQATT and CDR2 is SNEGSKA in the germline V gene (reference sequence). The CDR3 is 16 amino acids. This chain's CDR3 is CSATPLRTESQETQYF. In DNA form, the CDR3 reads TGCAGTGCCACTCCCCTTAGGACGGAGAGCCAAGAGACCCAGTACTTC.

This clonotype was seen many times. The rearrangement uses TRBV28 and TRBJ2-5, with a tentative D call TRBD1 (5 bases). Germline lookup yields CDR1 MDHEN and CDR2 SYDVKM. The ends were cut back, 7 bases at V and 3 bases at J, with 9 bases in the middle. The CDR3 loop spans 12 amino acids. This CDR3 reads CASKGREETQYF. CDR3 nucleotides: TGTGCCAGCAAAGGCAGGGAAGAGACCCAGTACTTC.

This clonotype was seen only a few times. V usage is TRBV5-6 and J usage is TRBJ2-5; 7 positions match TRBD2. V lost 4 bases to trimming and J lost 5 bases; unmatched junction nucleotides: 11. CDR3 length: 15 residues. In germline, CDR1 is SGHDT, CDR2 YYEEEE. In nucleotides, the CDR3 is TGTGCCAGCAGCCCTAGCTTGGCGCGGGAGGAGACCCAGTACTTC. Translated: CASSPSLAREETQYF.

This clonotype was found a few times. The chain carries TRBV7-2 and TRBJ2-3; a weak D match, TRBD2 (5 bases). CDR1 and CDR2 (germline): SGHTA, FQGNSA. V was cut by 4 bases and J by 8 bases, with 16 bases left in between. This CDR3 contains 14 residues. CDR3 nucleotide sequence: TGTGCCAGCAGCTGGCGGCGGGCCTCGGGTACGCAGTATTTT. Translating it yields CASSWRRASGTQYF.

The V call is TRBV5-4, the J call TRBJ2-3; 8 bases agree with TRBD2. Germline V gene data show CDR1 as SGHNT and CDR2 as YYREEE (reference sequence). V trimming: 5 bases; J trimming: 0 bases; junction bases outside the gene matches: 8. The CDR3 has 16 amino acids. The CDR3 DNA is TGTGCCAGCAGTTCCATTAGCGGGATTAGCACAGATACGCAGTATTTT. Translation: CASSSISGISTDTQYF. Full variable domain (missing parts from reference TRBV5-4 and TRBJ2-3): ETGVTQSPTHLIKTRGQQVTLRCSSQSGHNTVSWYQQALGQGPQFIFQYYREEENGRGNFPPRFSGLQFPNYSSELNVNALELDDSALYLCASSSISGISTDTQYFGPGTRLTVL.

This CDR3 reads CSVEKGGRDSPLHF. DNA of the CDR3: TGCAGCGTTGAGAAAGGGGGAAGGGATTCACCCCTCCACTTT. The gene calls are TRBV29-1 and TRBJ1-6, with D perhaps TRBD1 (6 bases). V lost 3 bases, J lost 8 bases, and 14 bases lay in between. The CDR3 is made up of 14 amino acids. Germline V gene lookup returns CDR1 SQVTM and CDR2 ANQGSEA.

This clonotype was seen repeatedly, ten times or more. CDR3 sequence reads: CSASPPHIGYGYTF. DNA for the CDR3: TGCAGTGCTAGCCCCCCTCATATCGGCTATGGCTACACCTTC. This chain links TRBV20-1 with TRBJ1-2; D gene ambiguous. Germline CDR1 and CDR2: DFQATT and SNEGSKA (reference sequence). V lost 3 bases, J lost 4 bases, and 15 bases lay in between. This CDR3 is 14 amino acids long.

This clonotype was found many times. For the CDR3, the DNA is TGCGCCAGCAGCCAAGAAATACCAAGACAAGAGCCCCAGCATTTT. Translation: CASSQEIPRQEPQHF. This rearrangement joins TRBV4-1 to TRBJ1-5; D gene uncertain. The CDR3 contains 15 residues. Germline-derived CDR1 and CDR2 are MGHRA and YSYEKL. V lost 0 bases and J lost 8, with 14 bases in between.

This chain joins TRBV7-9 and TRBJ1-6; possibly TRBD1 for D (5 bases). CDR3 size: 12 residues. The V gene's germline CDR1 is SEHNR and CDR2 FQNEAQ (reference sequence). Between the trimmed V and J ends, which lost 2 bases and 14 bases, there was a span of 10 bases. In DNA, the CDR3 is TGTGCCAGCAGCTTACTGGGGCTGGCCCTCCACTTT. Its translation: CASSLLGLALHF.

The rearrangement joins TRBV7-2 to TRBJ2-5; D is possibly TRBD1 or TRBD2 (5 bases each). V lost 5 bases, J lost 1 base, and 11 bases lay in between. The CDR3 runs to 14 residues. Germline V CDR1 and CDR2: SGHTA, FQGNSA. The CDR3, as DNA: TGTGCCAGCAGCGGGGGACCGGGCCAAGAGACCCAGTACTTC. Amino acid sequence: CASSGGPGQETQYF.

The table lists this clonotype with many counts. The CDR3 sequence is CSASQGAGNTIYF. In nucleotides, the CDR3 is TGCAGTGCTTCACAGGGTGCTGGAAACACCATATATTTT. This chain connects TRBV20-1 to TRBJ1-3; D possibly corresponds to TRBD1 (6 bases). This CDR3 has 13 residues. Trimming pared 5 bases from V and 2 bases from J, leaving 10 bases between. Per germline, CDR1 DFQATT and CDR2 SNEGSKA (reference sequence).

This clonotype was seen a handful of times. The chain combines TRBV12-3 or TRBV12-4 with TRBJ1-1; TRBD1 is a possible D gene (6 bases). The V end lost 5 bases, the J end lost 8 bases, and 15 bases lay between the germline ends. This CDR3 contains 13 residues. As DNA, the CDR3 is TGTGCCAGCAGTCGAGTACAGGGTCCAGAAGCTTTCTTT. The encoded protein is CASSRVQGPEAFF.

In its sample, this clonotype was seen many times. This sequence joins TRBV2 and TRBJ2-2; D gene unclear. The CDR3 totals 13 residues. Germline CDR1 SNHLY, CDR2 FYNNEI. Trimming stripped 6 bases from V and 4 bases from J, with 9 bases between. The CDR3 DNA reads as TGTGCCAGCAGGGGTGGGCCCACCGGGGAGCTGTTTTTT. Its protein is CASRGGPTGELFF.